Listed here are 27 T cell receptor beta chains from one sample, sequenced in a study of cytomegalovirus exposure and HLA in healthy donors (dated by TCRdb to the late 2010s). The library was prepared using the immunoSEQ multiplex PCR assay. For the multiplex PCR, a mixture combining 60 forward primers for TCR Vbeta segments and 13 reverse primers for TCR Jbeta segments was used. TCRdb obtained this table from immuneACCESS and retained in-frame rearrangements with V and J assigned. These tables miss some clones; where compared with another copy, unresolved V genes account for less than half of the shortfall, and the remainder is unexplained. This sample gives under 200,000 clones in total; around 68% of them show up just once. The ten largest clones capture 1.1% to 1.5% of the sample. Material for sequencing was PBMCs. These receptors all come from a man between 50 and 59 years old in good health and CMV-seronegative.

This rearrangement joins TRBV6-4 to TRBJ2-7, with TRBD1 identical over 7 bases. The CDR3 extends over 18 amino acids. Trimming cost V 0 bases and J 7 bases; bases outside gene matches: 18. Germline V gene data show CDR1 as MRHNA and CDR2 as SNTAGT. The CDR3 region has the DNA TGTGCCAGCAGTGACTCGTCAGACAGGGTAGGTCCTAGGTGGGAGCAGTACTTC. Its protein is CASSDSSDRVGPRWEQYF.

The CDR3 DNA reads as TGTGCCAGCAGTGCCAGAGGGACAGACACAGATACGCAGTATTTT. As protein: CASSARGTDTDTQYF. The rearrangement links TRBV2 to TRBJ2-3, with 7 bases fitting TRBD1. Germline V lookup: CDR1 SNHLY, CDR2 FYNNEI. This CDR3 comprises 15 residues. With 4 bases clipped from V and 2 bases from J, the junction kept 6 bases outside the gene matches.

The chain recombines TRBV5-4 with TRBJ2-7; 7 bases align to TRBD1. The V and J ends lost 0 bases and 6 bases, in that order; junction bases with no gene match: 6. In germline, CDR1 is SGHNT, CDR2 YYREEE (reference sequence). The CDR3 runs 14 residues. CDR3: CASSLEGASREQYF. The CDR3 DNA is TGTGCCAGCAGCTTGGAGGGGGCGAGCCGCGAGCAGTACTTC.

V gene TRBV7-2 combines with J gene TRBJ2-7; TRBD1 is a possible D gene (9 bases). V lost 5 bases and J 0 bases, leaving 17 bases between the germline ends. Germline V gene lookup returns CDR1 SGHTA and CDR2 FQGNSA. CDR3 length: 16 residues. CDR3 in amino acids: CASSRTGAGGSYEQYF. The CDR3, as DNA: TGTGCCAGCAGCCGGACAGGGGCGGGGGGCTCCTACGAGCAGTACTTC.

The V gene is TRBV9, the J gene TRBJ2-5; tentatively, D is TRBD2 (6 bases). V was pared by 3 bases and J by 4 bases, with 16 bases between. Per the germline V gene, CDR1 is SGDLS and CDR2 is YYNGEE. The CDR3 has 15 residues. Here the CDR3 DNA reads TGTGCCAGCAGCGGCGGAGGGACGGTGGGAGAGACCCAGTACTTC. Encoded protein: CASSGGGTVGETQYF. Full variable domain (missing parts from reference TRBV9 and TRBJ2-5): DSGVTQTPKHLITATGQRVTLRCSPRSGDLSVYWYQQSLDQGLQFLIQYYNGEERAKGNILERFSAQQFPDLHSELNLSSLELGDSALYFCASSGGGTVGETQYFGPGTRLLVL.

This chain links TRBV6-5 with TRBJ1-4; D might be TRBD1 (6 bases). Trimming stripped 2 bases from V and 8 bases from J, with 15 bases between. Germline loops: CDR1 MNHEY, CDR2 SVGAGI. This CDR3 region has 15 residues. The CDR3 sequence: CASSYQGGAMEKLFF. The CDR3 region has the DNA TGTGCCAGCAGTTACCAAGGGGGGGCTATGGAAAAACTGTTTTTT.

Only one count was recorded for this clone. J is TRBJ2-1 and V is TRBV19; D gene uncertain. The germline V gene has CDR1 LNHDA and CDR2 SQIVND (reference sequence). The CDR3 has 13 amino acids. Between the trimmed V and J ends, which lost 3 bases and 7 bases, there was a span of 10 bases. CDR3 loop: CASSIEVRNEQFF. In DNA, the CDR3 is TGTGCCAGTAGTATTGAAGTTCGGAATGAGCAGTTCTTC.

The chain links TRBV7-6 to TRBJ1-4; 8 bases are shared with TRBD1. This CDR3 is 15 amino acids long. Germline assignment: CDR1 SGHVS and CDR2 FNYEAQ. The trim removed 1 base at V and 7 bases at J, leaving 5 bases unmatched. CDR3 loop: CASSLEDRGGEKLFF. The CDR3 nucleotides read TGTGCCAGCAGCTTAGAAGACAGGGGAGGTGAAAAACTGTTTTTT.

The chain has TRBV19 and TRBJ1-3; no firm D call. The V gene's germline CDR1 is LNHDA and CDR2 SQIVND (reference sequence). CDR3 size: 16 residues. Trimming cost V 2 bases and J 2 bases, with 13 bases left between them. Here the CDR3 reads CASSILALFPGNTIYF. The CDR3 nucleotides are TGTGCCAGTAGTATACTGGCCTTGTTCCCTGGAAACACCATATATTTT.

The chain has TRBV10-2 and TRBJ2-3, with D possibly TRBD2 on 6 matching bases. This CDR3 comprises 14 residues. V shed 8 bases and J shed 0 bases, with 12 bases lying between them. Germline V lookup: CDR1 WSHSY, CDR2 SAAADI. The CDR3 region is CASAGTSSTDTQYF. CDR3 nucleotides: TGCGCCAGCGCCGGGACTTCTAGCACAGATACGCAGTATTTT.

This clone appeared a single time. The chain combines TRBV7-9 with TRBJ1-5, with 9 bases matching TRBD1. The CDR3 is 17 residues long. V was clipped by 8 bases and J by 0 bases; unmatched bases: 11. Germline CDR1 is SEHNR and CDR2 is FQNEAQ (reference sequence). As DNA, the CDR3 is TGTGCCAGCGCTCGTGGGACAGGGCCCTATAGCAATCAGCCCCAGCATTTT. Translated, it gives CASARGTGPYSNQPQHF.

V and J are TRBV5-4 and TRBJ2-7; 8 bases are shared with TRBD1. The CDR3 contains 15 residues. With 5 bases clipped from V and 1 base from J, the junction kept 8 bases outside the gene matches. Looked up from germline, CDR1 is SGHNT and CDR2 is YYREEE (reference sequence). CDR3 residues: CASRNLGTGSYEQYF. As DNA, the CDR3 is TGTGCCAGCAGGAACTTGGGGACAGGTTCCTACGAGCAGTACTTC.

The CDR3 DNA follows: TGTGCCAGCAGCACTTCGACAGGGGGCATAACAGATACGCAGTATTTT. It encodes CASSTSTGGITDTQYF. This sequence joins TRBV9 and TRBJ2-3; 10 nucleotides match TRBD1. This CDR3 comprises 16 residues. The germline V gene has CDR1 SGDLS and CDR2 YYNGEE. V gave up 4 bases and J gave up 3 bases; unmatched junction bases: 8.

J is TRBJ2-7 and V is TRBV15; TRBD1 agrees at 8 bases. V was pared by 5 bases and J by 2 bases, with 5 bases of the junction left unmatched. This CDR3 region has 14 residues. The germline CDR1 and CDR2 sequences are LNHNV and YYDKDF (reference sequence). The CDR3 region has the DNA TGTGCCACCAGCGGAGGACAGGGACCCTACGAGCAGTACTTC. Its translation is CATSGGQGPYEQYF.

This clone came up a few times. This chain's CDR3 is CASSEARGQGEKYF. Here the CDR3 DNA reads TGTGCCAGCAGTGAAGCGAGGGGACAGGGGGAAAAGTACTTC. The chain employs TRBV6-1 and TRBJ2-7; 11 positions match TRBD1. Germline values: CDR1 MNHNS, CDR2 SASEGT. After removal of 0 bases from V and 11 bases from J, the junction contained 6 bases not matched to a gene. CDR3 size: 14 residues.

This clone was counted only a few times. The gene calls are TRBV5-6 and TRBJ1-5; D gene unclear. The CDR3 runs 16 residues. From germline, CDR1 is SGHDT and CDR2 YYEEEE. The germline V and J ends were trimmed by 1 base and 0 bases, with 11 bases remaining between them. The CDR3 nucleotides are TGTGCCAGCAGCTTGTACGGTCTCTATAGCAATCAGCCCCAGCATTTT. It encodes CASSLYGLYSNQPQHF.

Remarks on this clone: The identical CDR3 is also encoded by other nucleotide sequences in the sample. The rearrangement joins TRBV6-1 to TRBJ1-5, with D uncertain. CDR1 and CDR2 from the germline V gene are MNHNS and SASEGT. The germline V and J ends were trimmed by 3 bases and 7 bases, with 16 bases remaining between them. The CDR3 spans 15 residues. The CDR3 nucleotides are TGTGCCAGCAGTGAGCCCACTTTATCCCACCAGCCCCAGCATTTT. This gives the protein CASSEPTLSHQPQHF.

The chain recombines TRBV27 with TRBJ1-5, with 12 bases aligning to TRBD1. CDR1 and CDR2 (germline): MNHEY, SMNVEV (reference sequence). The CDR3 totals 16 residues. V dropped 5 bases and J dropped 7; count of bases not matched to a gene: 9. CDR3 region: CASSTLGQGAEQPQHF. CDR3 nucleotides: TGTGCCAGCAGTACGCTGGGACAGGGGGCAGAACAGCCCCAGCATTTT.

This CDR3 is CASTTTTAQGEKLFF. CDR3 DNA: TGTGCCAGTACCACTACGACAGCACAGGGGGAAAAACTGTTTTTT. The chain uses TRBV19 and TRBJ1-4; TRBD1 aligns across 7 bases. This CDR3 is 15 amino acids long. From germline, CDR1 is LNHDA and CDR2 SQIVND (reference sequence). With V trimmed by 7 bases and J by 8 bases, 13 bases remained unmatched.

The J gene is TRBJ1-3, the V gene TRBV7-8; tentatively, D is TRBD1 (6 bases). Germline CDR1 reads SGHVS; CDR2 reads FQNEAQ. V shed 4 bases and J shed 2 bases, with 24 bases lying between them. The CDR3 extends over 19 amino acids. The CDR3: CASSSFGGAALVPGNTIYF. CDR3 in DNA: TGTGCCAGCAGCTCCTTCGGGGGGGCCGCCTTAGTCCCTGGAAACACCATATATTTT.

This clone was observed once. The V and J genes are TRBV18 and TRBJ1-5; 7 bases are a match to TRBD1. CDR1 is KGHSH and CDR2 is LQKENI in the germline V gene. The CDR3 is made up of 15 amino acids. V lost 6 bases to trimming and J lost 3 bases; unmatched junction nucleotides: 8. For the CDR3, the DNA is TGTGCCAGCTCCCCTGGACAGGCGGACAATCAGCCCCAGCATTTT. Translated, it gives CASSPGQADNQPQHF.

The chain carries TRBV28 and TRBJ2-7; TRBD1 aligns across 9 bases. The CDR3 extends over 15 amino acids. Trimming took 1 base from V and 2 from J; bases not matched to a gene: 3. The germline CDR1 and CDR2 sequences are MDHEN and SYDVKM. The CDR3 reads CASSLSRDRAYEQYF. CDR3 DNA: TGTGCCAGCAGTTTATCTAGGGACAGGGCCTACGAGCAGTACTTC.

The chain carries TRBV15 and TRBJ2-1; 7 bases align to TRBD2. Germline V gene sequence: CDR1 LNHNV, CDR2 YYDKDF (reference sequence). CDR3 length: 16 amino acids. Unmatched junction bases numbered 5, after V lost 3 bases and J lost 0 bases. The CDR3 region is CATSSRAGDSYNEQFF. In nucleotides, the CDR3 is TGTGCCACCAGCAGTAGGGCGGGGGACTCCTACAATGAGCAGTTCTTC.

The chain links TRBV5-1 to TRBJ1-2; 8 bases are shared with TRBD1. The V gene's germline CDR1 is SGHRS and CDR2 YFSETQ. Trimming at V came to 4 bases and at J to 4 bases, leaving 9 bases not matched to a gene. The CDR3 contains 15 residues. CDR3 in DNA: TGCGCCAGCAGCCCAGGCAGGGGGCCTAGCTATGGCTACACCTTC. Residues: CASSPGRGPSYGYTF.

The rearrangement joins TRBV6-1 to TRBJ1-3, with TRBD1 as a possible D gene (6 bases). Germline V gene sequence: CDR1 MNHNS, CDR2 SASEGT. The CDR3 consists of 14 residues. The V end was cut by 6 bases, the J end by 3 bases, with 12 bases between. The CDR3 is CASSAGVFGNTIYF. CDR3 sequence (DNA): TGTGCCAGCAGCGCAGGGGTTTTTGGAAACACCATATATTTT.

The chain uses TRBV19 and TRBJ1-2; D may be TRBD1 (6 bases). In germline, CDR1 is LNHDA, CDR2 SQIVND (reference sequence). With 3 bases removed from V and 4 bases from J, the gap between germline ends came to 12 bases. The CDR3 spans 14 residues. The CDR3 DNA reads TGTGCCAGTAGTATGGGGCAGGGGCCCTATGGCTACACCTTC. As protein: CASSMGQGPYGYTF.

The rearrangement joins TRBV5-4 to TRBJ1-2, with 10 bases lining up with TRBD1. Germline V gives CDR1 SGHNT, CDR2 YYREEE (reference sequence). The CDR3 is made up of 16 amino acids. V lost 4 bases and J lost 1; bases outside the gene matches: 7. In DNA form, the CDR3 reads TGTGCCAGCAGCGCCTTGACAGGGGGCGATAACTATGGCTACACCTTC. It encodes CASSALTGGDNYGYTF.